The rows below give T cell receptor beta chains drawn from one sample of a study of blood T cell repertoires in COVID-19. Here immunoSEQ multiplex PCR was the method, and the copy in TCRdb shows in-frame clones only, minus some. The data contain about 300,000 clones, 70% to 90% of them singletons. Sequenced input: PBMCs or T cells enriched from blood (not recorded which). These receptor sequences come from a man aged 30-40 years who had recovered from COVID-19. CDR3s include the opening cysteine and the closing phenylalanine or tryptophan. The order of the fields is V gene, J gene, clone size, D gene, CDR3 protein, CDR3 DNA. A D gene is named only where the DNA matches it firmly. A clone size is listed for some rows: how often the clone was seen (once, few, many), or a class if it is expanded.

v_gene: TRBV2; j_gene: TRBJ1-6; abundance: -; d_gene: -; CDR3aa: CASRGDFNSPLHF; CDR3nt: TGTGCCAGCAGGGGGGACTTTAATTCACCCCTCCACTTT
v_gene: TRBV5-4; j_gene: TRBJ2-1; abundance: once; d_gene: -; CDR3aa: CASREGYNEQFF; CDR3nt: TGTGCCAGCAGGGAGGGCTACAATGAGCAGTTCTTC
v_gene: TRBV6-5; j_gene: TRBJ1-1; abundance: -; d_gene: TRBD1; CDR3aa: CASSYDRGRQTEAFF; CDR3nt: TGTGCCAGCAGTTACGACAGGGGGCGTCAAACTGAAGCTTTCTTT
v_gene: TRBV5-8; j_gene: TRBJ1-1; abundance: -; d_gene: TRBD1; CDR3aa: CASSLNRGLAFF; CDR3nt: TGTGCCAGCAGCTTGAACAGGGGGCTTGCTTTCTTT
v_gene: TRBV9; j_gene: TRBJ1-1; abundance: -; d_gene: TRBD1; CDR3aa: CASSPVPGTGGTEAFF; CDR3nt: TGTGCCAGCAGCCCCGTCCCCGGGACAGGGGGCACTGAAGCTTTCTTT
v_gene: TRBV6-1; j_gene: TRBJ1-1; abundance: -; d_gene: -; CDR3aa: CASSEDFWNTEAFF; CDR3nt: TGTGCCAGCAGTGAAGACTTCTGGAACACTGAAGCTTTCTTT
v_gene: TRBV4-1; j_gene: TRBJ2-3; abundance: -; d_gene: -; CDR3aa: CASSYERGGTTYTQYF; CDR3nt: TGCGCCAGCAGCTATGAACGAGGGGGTACGACCTATACGCAGTATTTT
v_gene: TRBV19; j_gene: TRBJ1-2; abundance: -; d_gene: -; CDR3aa: CASSIGLSNYGYTF; CDR3nt: TGTGCCAGTAGTATTGGGCTTTCTAACTATGGCTACACCTTC
v_gene: TRBV2; j_gene: TRBJ1-1; abundance: -; d_gene: -; CDR3aa: CARVKRGGRNTEAFF; CDR3nt: TGTGCCAGAGTGAAGAGGGGGGGGCGTAACACTGAAGCTTTCTTT
v_gene: TRBV3-1/TRBV3-2; j_gene: TRBJ1-3; abundance: -; d_gene: TRBD1; CDR3aa: CASSQWFDREVGNTIYF; CDR3nt: TGTGCCAGCAGCCAGTGGTTTGACAGGGAAGTTGGAAACACCATATATTTT
v_gene: TRBV7-8; j_gene: TRBJ2-7; abundance: few; d_gene: -; CDR3aa: CASSFARLDEQYF; CDR3nt: TGTGCCAGCAGCTTCGCGAGGCTGGACGAGCAGTACTTC
v_gene: TRBV5-1; j_gene: TRBJ1-2; abundance: -; d_gene: -; CDR3aa: CASSQNRADYGYTF; CDR3nt: TGCGCCAGCAGCCAAAACAGGGCTGACTATGGCTACACCTTC
v_gene: TRBV19; j_gene: TRBJ1-1; abundance: -; d_gene: -; CDR3aa: CASSIGVRMNTEAFF; CDR3nt: TGTGCCAGTAGTATCGGGGTCCGTATGAACACTGAAGCTTTCTTT
v_gene: TRBV5-5; j_gene: TRBJ2-5; abundance: -; d_gene: TRBD2; CDR3aa: CASSAQRTSGGRIQYF; CDR3nt: TGTGCCAGCAGCGCGCAGCGGACTAGCGGGGGGCGAATTCAGTACTTC
v_gene: TRBV19; j_gene: TRBJ1-1; abundance: -; d_gene: -; CDR3aa: CASSTRGGTEAFF; CDR3nt: TGTGCCAGTAGTACGAGGGGGGGCACTGAAGCTTTCTTT
v_gene: TRBV11-2; j_gene: TRBJ2-1; abundance: -; d_gene: -; CDR3aa: CASSNTGTLRNEQFF; CDR3nt: TGTGCCAGCAGCAATACAGGGACATTAAGAAATGAGCAGTTCTTC
v_gene: TRBV20-1; j_gene: TRBJ1-4; abundance: -; d_gene: -; CDR3aa: CGVVNREKLFF; CDR3nt: TGCGGTGTAGTCAATCGCGAAAAACTGTTTTTT
v_gene: TRBV5-1; j_gene: TRBJ1-2; abundance: -; d_gene: -; CDR3aa: CASSLDFGYGYTF; CDR3nt: TGCGCCAGCAGCTTGGATTTCGGCTATGGCTACACCTTC
v_gene: TRBV2; j_gene: TRBJ2-7; abundance: -; d_gene: TRBD1; CDR3aa: CASSGTGGFPRSYEQYF; CDR3nt: TGTGCCAGCTCCGGGACAGGGGGTTTTCCCCGCTCCTACGAGCAGTACTTC
v_gene: TRBV6-6; j_gene: TRBJ2-3; abundance: -; d_gene: TRBD2; CDR3aa: CASSYRTSGGSDTQYF; CDR3nt: TGTGCCAGCAGTTACCGGACTAGCGGGGGTTCAGATACGCAGTATTTT